This is a list of T cell receptor beta chains from one sample in a study of cytomegalovirus exposure and HLA in healthy donors. Measured with immunoSEQ multiplex PCR; TCRdb has only the in-frame clones, and not every one. The sample lists some 150,000 clones, 70% to 80% occurring once. What was sequenced was PBMCs. Receptors were obtained from a human donor in good health. CDR3s include the opening cysteine and the closing phenylalanine or tryptophan. Fields, in order: J gene, D gene, V gene, clone size, CDR3 DNA, CDR3 protein. D genes are given only for firm matches. Expanded clones are given a class, and other clones once, few, many or no size at all.

TRBJ2-1,NA,TRBV19,NA,TGTGCCAGTAGTGTCAGCGGGTCCTCCTACAATGAGCAGTTCTTC,CASSVSGSSYNEQFF
TRBJ1-2,NA,TRBV27,NA,TGTGCCAGCAAACCGGGTCGAAGGATCGGCTACACCTTC,CASKPGRRIGYTF
TRBJ1-5,NA,TRBV27,NA,TGTGCCAGCAGGTACAAGTGGGGCACCAAGGATCAGCCCCAGCATTTT,CASRYKWGTKDQPQHF
TRBJ1-6,TRBD1,TRBV2,NA,TGTGCCAGCAGGCCAGACAGGGTCTCCTATAATTCACCCCTCCACTTT,CASRPDRVSYNSPLHF
TRBJ2-5,TRBD2,TRBV9,NA,TGTGCCAGCAGCGTAGCCCTGGGGGGGGAGACCCAGTACTTC,CASSVALGGETQYF
TRBJ2-3,TRBD1,TRBV13,NA,TGTGCCAGCAGCCGCACGGGACAGCTCACAGATACGCAGTATTTT,CASSRTGQLTDTQYF
TRBJ1-1,NA,TRBV2,NA,TGTGCCAGCAGTCTCTTCGAAGGAGCAATAATGGGCACTGAAGCTTTCTTT,CASSLFEGAIMGTEAFF
TRBJ1-1,NA,TRBV6-5,NA,TGTGCCAGCAGTTACGGGGGGGCAAGGAAGAACACTGAAGCTTTCTTT,CASSYGGARKNTEAFF
TRBJ2-7,NA,TRBV6-1,NA,TGTGCCAGCGGGCGTCGGGACAACTCCTACGAGCAGTACTTC,CASGRRDNSYEQYF
TRBJ2-1,NA,TRBV7-8,NA,TGTGCCAGCATCAGAGACGCCCTAGCGACTTCCTACAATGAGCAGTTCTTC,CASIRDALATSYNEQFF
TRBJ2-2,NA,TRBV4-3,NA,TGCGCCAGCAGCCAAGGAGGCGGCGGGGGCCGCCCTAAACCCGGGGAGCTGTTTTTT,CASSQGGGGGRPKPGELFF
TRBJ2-3,NA,TRBV10-3,NA,TGTGCCATCAGTGAAACAACAGATACGCAGTATTTT,CAISETTDTQYF
TRBJ2-4,TRBD2,TRBV6-5,NA,TGTGCCAGCAGTTATTGGGGGGGAGAAAACATTCAGTACTTC,CASSYWGGENIQYF
TRBJ2-1,NA,TRBV4-1,few,TGCGCCAGCAGTCTTGAGCGGGCTGACTACAATGAGCAGTTCTTC,CASSLERADYNEQFF
TRBJ2-4,TRBD2,TRBV7-8,NA,TGTGCCAGCAGCGATTGGACTAGCGGAAACATTCAGTACTTC,CASSDWTSGNIQYF
TRBJ1-1,TRBD1,TRBV7-9,NA,TGTGCCAGCAGCCGGCATCGGGACAGGGAATTTCTAGCTTTCTTT,CASSRHRDREFLAFF
TRBJ2-1,NA,TRBV29-1,few,TGCAGCGTTGAGGCTAGCAGCTCCTACAATGAGCAGTTCTTC,CSVEASSSYNEQFF
TRBJ1-2,TRBD1,TRBV10-1,NA,TGCGCCAGCAGTGAAAAGAGGGACAGCGACGGCTACACCTTC,CASSEKRDSDGYTF
TRBJ1-1,NA,TRBV6-5,NA,TGTGCCAGCAGTTACTCGAGTTACCAGGGGCCTGAAGCTTTCTTT,CASSYSSYQGPEAFF
TRBJ1-2,TRBD1,TRBV6-5,NA,TGTGCCAGCAGCCCCAGGACAGGGTTTTACTATGGCTACACCTTC,CASSPRTGFYYGYTF
TRBJ1-1,NA,TRBV14,NA,TGTGCCAGCAGCCAAGTGGGGGCTCTTCACACTGAAGCTTTCTTT,CASSQVGALHTEAFF
TRBJ1-3,TRBD1,TRBV7-2,NA,TGTGCCAGCAGCTTATACTTGGGACAGGGGGCGTCTGGAAACACCATATATTTT,CASSLYLGQGASGNTIYF
TRBJ2-7,NA,TRBV5-8,NA,TGTGCCAGCAGCCGAAGGACAGTCCTCTACGAGCAGTACTTC,CASSRRTVLYEQYF
TRBJ1-5,TRBD1,TRBV6-1,NA,TGTGCCAGCAGTGACCCCCTGGACAGGGGCGGCAATCAGCCCCAGCATTTT,CASSDPLDRGGNQPQHF
TRBJ2-1,NA,TRBV7-9,NA,TGTGCCAGCAGCTCCACCCCCACAGGGAACTACAATGAGCAGTTCTTC,CASSSTPTGNYNEQFF
TRBJ2-3,NA,TRBV7-6,NA,TGTGCCAGCAGCTTAGTGCAGGGGACAGATACGCAGTATTTT,CASSLVQGTDTQYF
TRBJ2-1,TRBD2,TRBV29-1,once,TGCAGCCAAGCGGGAGCCACCTACAATGAGCAGTTCTTC,CSQAGATYNEQFF
TRBJ2-2,NA,TRBV7-6,NA,TGTGCCAGCAGCTGGAAGGGGGACACCGGGGAGCTGTTTTTT,CASSWKGDTGELFF
TRBJ1-1,NA,TRBV19,NA,TGTGCCACCTATTCCCGTGGGTTTGGTCGCGGTACTGAAGCTTTCTTT,CATYSRGFGRGTEAFF
TRBJ2-1,NA,TRBV29-1,NA,TGCAGCATGGGATTCGGTAGGGGGTACAATGAGCAGTTCTTC,CSMGFGRGYNEQFF
TRBJ2-4,NA,TRBV19,NA,TGTGCCAGTAGACTAGACGGTGGAAACATTCAGTACTTC,CASRLDGGNIQYF
TRBJ2-1,TRBD1,TRBV29-1,NA,TGCAGCGTAGGGACAGGGGGCACCGCCTACAATGAGCAGTTCTTC,CSVGTGGTAYNEQFF
TRBJ1-1,NA,TRBV6-1,NA,TGTGCCAGCAGTGTTGACAGCTCAGTCGTCCCAAGTGCTTTCTTT,CASSVDSSVVPSAFF
TRBJ2-1,TRBD2,TRBV4-2,NA,TGTGCCAGCAGCCAATCACTAGCGGACCAAAATGAGCAGTTCTTC,CASSQSLADQNEQFF
TRBJ2-4,TRBD2,TRBV13,once,TGTGCCAGCAGCTTAGTAGGCGGGGGGGGCATTCAGTACTTC,CASSLVGGGGIQYF
TRBJ2-2,TRBD2,TRBV9,NA,TGTGCCAGCAGCCCCCGGGGGGGTGCTAGCGCGAGCGGGGAGCTGTTTTTT,CASSPRGGASASGELFF
TRBJ2-6,NA,TRBV11-2,NA,TGTGCCAGCAGCTTATTGGGGGGGGCTGATGGGGCCAACGTCCTGACTTTC,CASSLLGGADGANVLTF
TRBJ2-7,NA,TRBV7-6,NA,TGTGCCAGCAGCTTAAAGCCCCCGTACGAGCAGTACTTC,CASSLKPPYEQYF
TRBJ2-3,TRBD2,TRBV7-3,NA,TGTGCCAGCAGCTTAGGGCGGGAGTTGTTAGATACGCAGTATTTT,CASSLGRELLDTQYF
TRBJ2-2,NA,TRBV6-5,NA,TGTGCCAGCTCTTCCCCGGGCACCGGGGAGCTGTTTTTT,CASSSPGTGELFF
TRBJ2-7,TRBD2,TRBV7-2,NA,TGTGCCAGCAGCTTCGGACTAGCGGGGGACGAGCAGTACTTC,CASSFGLAGDEQYF
TRBJ1-1,NA,TRBV6-5,few,TGTGCCAGCAGTTACTCGGGGGGGCGGACTGAAGCTTTCTTT,CASSYSGGRTEAFF
TRBJ1-2,NA,TRBV6-5,NA,TGTGCCAGCAGTTACGGTTCCGGGTTCTACACCTTC,CASSYGSGFYTF
TRBJ2-7,NA,TRBV30,NA,TGTGCCTGGGGGATGGACACACGAGCCTACGAGCAGTACTTC,CAWGMDTRAYEQYF
TRBJ2-1,NA,TRBV19,NA,TGTGCCAGCGGGACTGGGCTTCGGAATGAGCAGTTCTTC,CASGTGLRNEQFF
TRBJ2-2,TRBD2,TRBV7-2,once,TGTGCCAGCAGCTTAGTAGGGACTAGGAACACCGGGGAGCTGTTTTTT,CASSLVGTRNTGELFF
TRBJ1-6,TRBD1,TRBV4-1,NA,TGCGCCAGCAGCTCGACAGGGGATAATTCACCCCTCCACTTT,CASSSTGDNSPLHF
TRBJ1-5,TRBD1,TRBV2,NA,TGTGCCAGCAGCTTTGACAGGGGGGGGAATCAGCCCCAGCATTTT,CASSFDRGGNQPQHF
TRBJ2-7,TRBD2,TRBV19,NA,TGTGCCAGTAGCCCCCGTAGCGGGAGTAGGGGCTACGAGCAGTACTTC,CASSPRSGSRGYEQYF